The 5 T cell receptor beta chains listed next were all sequenced from one sample in a study of control samples from healthy donors and cancer patients. Some clones are missing from TCRdb's copy, which holds only in-frame ones; the method was immunoSEQ multiplex PCR. The table has 15,000 to 20,000 clones, 85% to 90% seen once. Source material: PBMCs. The receptors originated from a man in his fifties or sixties with head and neck cancer.

This chain's CDR3 is CAISDRDRGLETQYF. CDR3 coding DNA: TGTGCCATCAGTGACCGGGACAGGGGGCTTGAGACCCAGTACTTC. The genes are TRBV10-3 and TRBJ2-5, with 12 bases identical to TRBD1. Germline CDR1 and CDR2: ENHRY and SYGVKD. This CDR3 has 15 amino acids. J lost 5 bases, V lost 3 bases, and 4 bases had no gene match.

V usage is TRBV15 and J usage is TRBJ1-1; unclear D gene. V lost 0 bases to trimming and J lost 4 bases, with 12 bases between them. CDR1 is LNHNV and CDR2 is YYDKDF in the germline V gene (reference sequence). The CDR3 loop spans 15 amino acids. CDR3 residues: CATSRDIGLSTEAFF. CDR3 sequence (DNA): TGTGCCACCAGCAGAGATATAGGGCTGAGCACTGAAGCTTTCTTT.

The chain employs TRBV11-1 and TRBJ1-3; weak D call: TRBD1 (5 bases). Germline CDR1 SGHAT, CDR2 FQDESV (reference sequence). V gave up 3 bases and J gave up 0 bases, with 6 bases separating them. There are 14 residues in the CDR3. DNA for the CDR3: TGTGCCAGCAGCTTGGGGGTCTCTGGAAACACCATATATTTT. This codes for CASSLGVSGNTIYF. Filled out from reference TRBV11-1 and TRBJ1-3, the complete variable domain reads EAEVAQSPRYKITEKSQAVAFWCDPISGHATLYWYRQILGQGPELLVQFQDESVVDDSQLPKDRFSAERLKGVDSTLKIQPAELGDSAMYLCASSLGVSGNTIYFGEGSWLTVV.

The V gene is TRBV27, the J gene TRBJ2-1, with D maybe TRBD2 (6 bases). Germline CDR1 MNHEY, CDR2 SMNVEV (reference sequence). V shed 1 base and J shed 8 bases, with 12 bases lying between them. This CDR3 has 14 residues. As DNA, the CDR3 is TGTGCCAGCAGTTTATTGGGGGGATCCGATGAGCAGTTCTTC. Its translation is CASSLLGGSDEQFF.

This clone was seen once. The J gene is TRBJ2-7, the V gene TRBV5-1; D is possibly TRBD1 (6 bases). This CDR3 is built from 13 residues. CDR1 is SGHRS and CDR2 is YFSETQ in the germline V gene. Trimming removed 3 bases from V and 3 bases from J, with 10 bases in between. CDR3 nucleotides: TGCGCCAGCAGCTATACAGGGAACTACGAGCAGTACTTC. Its translation: CASSYTGNYEQYF.